This T cell receptor (beta chain) was documented in a study of blood T cells in healthy people across ages. Regarding the study as a whole: It was not possible, with unsorted PBMCs, to conclusively compare naive and antigen-experienced cells. A greater number of naive CD4+ cells and higher diversity distinguished long-lived donors from aged donors.

For this clonotype: As yet, its antigen is unknown.

Germline CDR1 reads SEHNR; CDR2 reads FQNEAQ (reference sequence). This CDR3 contains 14 residues. The V and J ends lost 5 bases and 4 bases respectively, with 14 bases between them. The second PCR ran about 6 to 12 cycles with a sample-barcoded 5' primer and J-beta primers. TCRdb passed the 5' RACE reads through MiXCR, listing each CDR3 protein once. Of 1.5 million to 2 million distinct CDR3 sequences detected, 30% to 35% appear once; the ten largest clones hold about 11%. The sequence was collected from a woman aged 25 to 45 in good health. The sequenced sample consisted of blood. The rearrangement links TRBV7-9 to TRBJ1-2, with a tentative D call TRBD1 (5 bases). CDR3 region: CASSHEGRSYGYTF. CDR3 DNA: TGTGCCAGCAGCCACGAGGGACGGAGCTATGGCTACACCTTC. Full variable domain (missing parts from reference TRBV7-9 and TRBJ1-2): DTGVSQNPRHKITKRGQNVTFRCDPISEHNRLYWYRQTLGQGPEFLTYFQNEAQLEKSRLLSDRFSAERPKGSFSTLEIQRTEQGDSAMYLCASSHEGRSYGYTFGSGTRLTVV.